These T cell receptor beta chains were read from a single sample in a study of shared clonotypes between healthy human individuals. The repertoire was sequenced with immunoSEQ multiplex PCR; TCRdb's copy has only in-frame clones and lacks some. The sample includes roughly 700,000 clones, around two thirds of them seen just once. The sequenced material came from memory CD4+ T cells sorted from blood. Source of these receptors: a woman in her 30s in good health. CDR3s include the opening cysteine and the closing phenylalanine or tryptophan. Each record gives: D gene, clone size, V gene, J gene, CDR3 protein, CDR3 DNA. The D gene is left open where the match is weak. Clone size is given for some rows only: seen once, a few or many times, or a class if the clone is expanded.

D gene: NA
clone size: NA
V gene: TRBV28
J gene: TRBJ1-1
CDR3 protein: CASSRGGDTEAFF
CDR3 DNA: TGTGCCAGCAGCCGAGGGGGAGACACTGAAGCTTTCTTT

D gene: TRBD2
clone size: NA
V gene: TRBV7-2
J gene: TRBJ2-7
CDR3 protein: CASSLTPSGSNEQYF
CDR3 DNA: TGTGCCAGCAGCTTAACGCCTAGCGGGAGCAACGAGCAGTACTTC

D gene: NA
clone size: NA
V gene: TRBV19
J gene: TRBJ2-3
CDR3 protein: CASSKSTHGTDTQYF
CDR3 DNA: TGTGCCAGTAGTAAATCGACGCATGGCACAGATACGCAGTATTTT

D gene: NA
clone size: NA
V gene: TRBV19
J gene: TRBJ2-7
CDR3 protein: CASSMGGRSSYEQYF
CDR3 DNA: TGTGCCAGTAGTATGGGGGGCCGTAGCTCCTACGAGCAGTACTTC

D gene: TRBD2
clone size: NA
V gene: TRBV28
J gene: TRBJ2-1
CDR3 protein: CASSLVGLATRYNEQFF
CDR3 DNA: TGTGCCAGCAGTTTAGTGGGACTAGCGACACGTTACAATGAGCAGTTCTTC

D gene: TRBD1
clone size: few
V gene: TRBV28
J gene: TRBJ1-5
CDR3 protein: CASSAPGQGVRPQHF
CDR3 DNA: TGTGCCAGCAGTGCCCCGGGACAGGGGGTACGGCCCCAGCATTTT

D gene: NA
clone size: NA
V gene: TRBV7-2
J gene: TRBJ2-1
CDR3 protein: CASSFPRVGNEQFF
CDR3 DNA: TGTGCCAGCAGCTTCCCGCGGGTAGGCAATGAGCAGTTCTTC

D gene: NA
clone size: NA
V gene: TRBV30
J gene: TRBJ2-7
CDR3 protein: CAWAIGDEQYF
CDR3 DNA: TGTGCCTGGGCGATAGGGGACGAGCAGTACTTC

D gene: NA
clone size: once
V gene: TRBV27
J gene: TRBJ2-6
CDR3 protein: CASSLFPGANVLTF
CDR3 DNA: TGTGCCAGCAGTTTATTTCCTGGGGCCAACGTCCTGACTTTC

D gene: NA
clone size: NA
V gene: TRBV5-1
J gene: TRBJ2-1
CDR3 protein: CASSWRGFNEQFF
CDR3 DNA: TGCGCCAGCAGCTGGAGGGGCTTCAATGAGCAGTTCTTC

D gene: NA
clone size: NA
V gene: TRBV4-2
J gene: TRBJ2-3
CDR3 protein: CASSQDRTGPADTQYF
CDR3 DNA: TGTGCCAGCAGCCAAGATCGCACAGGGCCGGCAGATACGCAGTATTTT

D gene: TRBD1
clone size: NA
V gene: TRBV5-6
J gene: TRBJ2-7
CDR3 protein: CASSLGTGPYEQYF
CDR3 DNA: TGTGCCAGCAGCTTAGGGACAGGCCCCTACGAGCAGTACTTC

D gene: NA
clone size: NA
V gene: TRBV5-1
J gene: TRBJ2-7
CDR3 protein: CASRPYRERVYEQYF
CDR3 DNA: TGCGCCAGCAGACCGTATCGGGAAAGGGTCTACGAGCAGTACTTC

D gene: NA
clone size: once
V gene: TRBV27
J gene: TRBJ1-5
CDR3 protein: CASSFQGRSQPQHF
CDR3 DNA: TGTGCCAGCAGTTTTCAGGGGCGAAGCCAGCCCCAGCATTTT

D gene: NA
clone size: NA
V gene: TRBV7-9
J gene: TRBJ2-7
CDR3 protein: CASSSQQVHEQYF
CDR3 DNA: TGTGCCAGCAGCTCCCAACAGGTCCACGAGCAGTACTTC

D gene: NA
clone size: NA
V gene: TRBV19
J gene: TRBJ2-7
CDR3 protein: CASSPPHSYEQYF
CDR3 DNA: TGTGCCAGTAGTCCCCCCCACTCCTACGAGCAGTACTTC

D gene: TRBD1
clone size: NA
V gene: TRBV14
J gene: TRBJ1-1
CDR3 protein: CASSPQGVTEAFF
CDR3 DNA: TGTGCCAGCAGCCCCCAGGGGGTAACTGAAGCTTTCTTT

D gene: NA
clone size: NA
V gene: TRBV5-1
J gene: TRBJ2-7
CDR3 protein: CASSLQDGNEQYF
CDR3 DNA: TGCGCCAGCAGCTTGCAGGACGGGAACGAGCAGTACTTC

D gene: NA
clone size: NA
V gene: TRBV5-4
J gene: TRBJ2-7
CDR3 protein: CASSLGPRPGDEQYF
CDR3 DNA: TGTGCCAGCAGCTTGGGGCCGCGGCCCGGCGACGAGCAGTACTTC

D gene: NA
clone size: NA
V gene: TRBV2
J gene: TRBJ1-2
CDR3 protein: CASSGQVGYYGYTF
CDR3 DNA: TGTGCCAGCAGTGGACAGGTCGGATACTATGGCTACACCTTC

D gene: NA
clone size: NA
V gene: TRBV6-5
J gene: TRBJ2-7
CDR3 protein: CASSYGWGRYEQYF
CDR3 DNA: TGTGCCAGCAGTTACGGCTGGGGACGGTACGAGCAGTACTTC

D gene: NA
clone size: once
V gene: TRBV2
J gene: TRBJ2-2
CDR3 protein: CASSPEEGGPGELFF
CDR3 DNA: TGTGCCAGCAGTCCCGAGGAGGGAGGCCCCGGGGAGCTGTTTTTT

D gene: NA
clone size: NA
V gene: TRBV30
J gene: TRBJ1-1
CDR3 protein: CAWRTKQGSTEAFF
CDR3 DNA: TGTGCCTGGAGAACTAAACAGGGATCCACTGAAGCTTTCTTT

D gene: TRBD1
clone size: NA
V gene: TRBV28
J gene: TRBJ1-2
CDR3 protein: CASRKAGTAASNYGYTF
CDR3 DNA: TGTGCCAGCCGAAAAGCCGGGACAGCAGCTTCTAACTATGGCTACACCTTC

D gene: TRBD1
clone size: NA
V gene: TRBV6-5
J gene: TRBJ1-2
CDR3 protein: CASRSDRGRNGYTF
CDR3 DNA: TGTGCCAGCAGGTCCGACAGGGGGCGGAATGGCTACACCTTC

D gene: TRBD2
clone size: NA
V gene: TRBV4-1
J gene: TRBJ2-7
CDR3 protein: CASSQLGTSGIYEQYF
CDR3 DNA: TGCGCCAGCAGCCAGCTGGGGACTAGCGGGATCTACGAGCAGTACTTC

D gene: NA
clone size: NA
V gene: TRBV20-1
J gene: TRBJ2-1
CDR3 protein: CSASEQFF
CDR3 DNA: TGCAGTGCTAGCGAGCAGTTCTTC

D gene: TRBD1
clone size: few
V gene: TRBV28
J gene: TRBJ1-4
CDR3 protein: CASGAGGGTGRRKILFF
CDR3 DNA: TGTGCCAGCGGCGCCGGGGGCGGGACAGGTCGGAGAAAAATTCTGTTTTTT

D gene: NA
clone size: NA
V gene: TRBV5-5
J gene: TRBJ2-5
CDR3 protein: CASSPSPFSYQETQYF
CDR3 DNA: TGTGCCAGCAGCCCCTCGCCCTTTTCGTACCAAGAGACCCAGTACTTC

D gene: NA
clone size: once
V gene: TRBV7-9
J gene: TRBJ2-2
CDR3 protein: CASSSPGGKNTGELFF
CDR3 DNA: TGTGCCAGCAGCTCGCCGGGTGGTAAGAACACCGGGGAGCTGTTTTTT

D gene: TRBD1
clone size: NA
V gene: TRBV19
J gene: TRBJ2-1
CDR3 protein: CASSPGTGSQGEQFF
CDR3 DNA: TGTGCCAGTAGCCCCGGGACAGGTTCTCAAGGGGAGCAGTTCTTC

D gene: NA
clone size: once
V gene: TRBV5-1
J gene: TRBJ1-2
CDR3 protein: CASSLRRGGYGYTF
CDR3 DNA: TGCGCCAGCAGCTTGAGGAGGGGCGGCTATGGCTACACCTTC

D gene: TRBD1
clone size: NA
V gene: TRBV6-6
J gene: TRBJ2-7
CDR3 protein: CACQDRVDYEQYF
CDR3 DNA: TGTGCCTGCCAGGACAGGGTAGACTACGAGCAGTACTTC

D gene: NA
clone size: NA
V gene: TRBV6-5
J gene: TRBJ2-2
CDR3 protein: CASRDPNTGELFF
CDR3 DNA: TGTGCCAGCAGGGATCCCAACACCGGGGAGCTGTTTTTT

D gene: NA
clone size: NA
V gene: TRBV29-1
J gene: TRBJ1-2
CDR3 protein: CSVASGNYGYTF
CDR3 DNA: TGCAGCGTGGCATCGGGAAACTATGGCTACACCTTC

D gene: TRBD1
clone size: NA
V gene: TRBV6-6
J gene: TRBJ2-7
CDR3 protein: CASSNLLNRGYEQYF
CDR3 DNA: TGTGCCAGCAGCAACCTACTAAACAGGGGTTACGAGCAGTACTTC

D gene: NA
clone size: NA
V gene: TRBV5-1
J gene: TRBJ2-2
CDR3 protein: CASRSGGANTGELFF
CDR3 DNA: TGCGCCAGCAGGTCCGGGGGCGCGAACACCGGGGAGCTGTTTTTT

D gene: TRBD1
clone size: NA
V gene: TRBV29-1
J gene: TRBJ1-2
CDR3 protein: CSVEQGGGYTF
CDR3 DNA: TGCAGCGTTGAACAGGGGGGTGGCTACACCTTC

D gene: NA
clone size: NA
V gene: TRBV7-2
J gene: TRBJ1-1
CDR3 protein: CASSPRAGNTEAFF
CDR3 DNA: TGTGCCAGCAGTCCCCGGGCGGGTAACACTGAAGCTTTCTTT

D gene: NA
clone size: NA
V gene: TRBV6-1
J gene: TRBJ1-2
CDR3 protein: CASSVLAGYGYTF
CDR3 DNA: TGTGCCAGCAGTGTCCTAGCAGGGTATGGCTACACCTTC

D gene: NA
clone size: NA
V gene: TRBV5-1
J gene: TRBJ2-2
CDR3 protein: CASRAGNVPTGELFF
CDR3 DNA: TGCGCCAGTCGGGCAGGTAACGTCCCCACCGGGGAGCTGTTTTTT

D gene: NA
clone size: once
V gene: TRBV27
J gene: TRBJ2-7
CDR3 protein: CASSLSRGPGYEQYF
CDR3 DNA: TGTGCCAGCAGTTTATCGCGGGGGCCAGGCTACGAGCAGTACTTC

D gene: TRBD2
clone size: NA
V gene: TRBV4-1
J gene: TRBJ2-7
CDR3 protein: CASSQAASGTYEQYF
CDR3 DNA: TGCGCCAGCAGCCAAGCGGCTAGCGGTACCTACGAGCAGTACTTC

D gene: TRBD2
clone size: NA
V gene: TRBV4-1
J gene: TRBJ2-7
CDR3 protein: CASSQYRGSGSDEQYF
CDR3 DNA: TGCGCCAGCAGCCAGTACCGGGGTAGCGGGAGCGACGAGCAGTACTTC

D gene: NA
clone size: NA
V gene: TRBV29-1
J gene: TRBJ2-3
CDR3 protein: CSVGVDTQYF
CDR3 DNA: TGCAGCGTTGGAGTTGATACGCAGTATTTT

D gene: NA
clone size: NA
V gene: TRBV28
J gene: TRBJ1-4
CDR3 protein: CASTDRNNEKLFF
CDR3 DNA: TGTGCCAGCACCGACAGAAATAATGAAAAACTGTTTTTT

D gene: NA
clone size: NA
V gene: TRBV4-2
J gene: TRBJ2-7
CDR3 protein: CASSQNPSGSSYEQYF
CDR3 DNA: TGTGCCAGCAGCCAGAACCCTTCAGGGAGCTCCTACGAGCAGTACTTC

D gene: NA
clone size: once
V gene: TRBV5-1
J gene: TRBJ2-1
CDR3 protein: CASSFLIPGAGNEQFF
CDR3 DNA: TGCGCCAGCAGCTTTCTAATCCCGGGAGCAGGAAATGAGCAGTTCTTC

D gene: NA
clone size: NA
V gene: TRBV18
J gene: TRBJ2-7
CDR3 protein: CASSTQRDEQYF
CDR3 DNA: TGTGCCAGCTCAACGCAGCGGGACGAGCAGTACTTC